The next 15 T cell receptor beta chains were all read from a single sample in a study of T cell changes during pregnancy in multiple sclerosis. Sequencing was performed with immunoSEQ multiplex PCR; in TCRdb, only in-frame clones are kept and a portion is missing. This sample carries approximately 69,000 clones, just over 90% of them seen once, and the ten largest clones take roughly 2.1%. The sample here was peripheral blood, taken in the second trimester of pregnancy. Receptors were obtained from a female donor in good health, enrolled as a control in a pregnancy study.

The chain uses TRBV7-9 and TRBJ1-1; TRBD1 matches at 10 bases. The V and J ends lost 5 bases and 2 bases, in that order; junction bases with no gene match: 2. CDR1 SEHNR and CDR2 FQNEAQ come from the germline V gene (reference sequence). The CDR3 is made up of 14 amino acids. CDR3 residues: CASSRDRGNTEAFF. CDR3 nucleotide sequence: TGTGCCAGCAGCCGGGACAGGGGAAACACTGAAGCTTTCTTT.

The CDR3 DNA follows: TGTGCCAGCAGCCCTGGACAGAGCTATGGCTACACCTTC. This translates into CASSPGQSYGYTF. The rearrangement uses TRBV7-3 and TRBJ1-2; D is possibly TRBD1 (6 bases). V lost 5 bases, J lost 4 bases, and 11 bases lay in between. This CDR3 region has 13 residues. Germline lookup yields CDR1 SGHTA and CDR2 FQGTGA.

The rearrangement joins TRBV30 to TRBJ2-6; 13 bases line up with TRBD2. This CDR3 has 18 residues. The J segment lost 0 bases and the V segment lost 3 bases, leaving 5 bases of the junction unmatched. Germline CDR1 and CDR2: GTSNPN and SVGIG (reference sequence). The CDR3 region is CAWRGTSGASSGANVLTF. CDR3 nucleotide sequence: TGTGCCTGGAGGGGGACTAGCGGGGCGAGCTCTGGGGCCAACGTCCTGACTTTC.

The rearrangement uses TRBV5-4 and TRBJ1-4; D is ambiguous. CDR3 length: 14 residues. V was cut by 3 bases and J by 4 bases, with 10 bases left in between. The germline V gene encodes CDR1 SGHNT and CDR2 YYREEE (reference sequence). As DNA, the CDR3 is TGTGCCAGCAGCTCTCCCGGGATTAATGAAAAACTGTTTTTT. Amino acid sequence: CASSSPGINEKLFF.

The chain uses TRBV11-3 and TRBJ2-5, with 12 positions matching TRBD2. CDR3 length equals 14 residues. The germline V gene has CDR1 SGHNT and CDR2 YENEEA. V gave up 3 bases and J gave up 4 bases; unmatched junction bases: 0. The CDR3 nucleotides read TGTGCCAGCAGCTTGACTAGCGGGGGAGAGACCCAGTACTTC. The encoded protein is CASSLTSGGETQYF.

The chain recombines TRBV28 with TRBJ2-7; TRBD1 matches at 7 bases. CDR1 is MDHEN and CDR2 is SYDVKM in the germline V gene. Germline trimming cut 3 bases from V and 0 bases from J; bases unmatched to any gene: 5. The CDR3 is made up of 15 amino acids. As DNA, the CDR3 is TGTGCCAGCAGTTTCCCCAGGGGGAGCTCCTACGAGCAGTACTTC. Protein: CASSFPRGSSYEQYF.

This chain joins TRBV2 and TRBJ1-6, with 12 positions matching TRBD1. Germline CDR1 and CDR2: SNHLY and FYNNEI. CDR3 length: 15 residues. The junction had 2 bases not matched to a gene; V was cut back by 1 base and J by 10 bases. The CDR3 nucleotides are TGTGCCAGCAGTGAAGAGGGGACAGGGGGCTCACCCCTCCACTTT. It specifies CASSEEGTGGSPLHF.

In this sample, this clone turned up a few times. The chain uses TRBV5-4 and TRBJ1-1; 9 bases agree with TRBD1. This CDR3 is 15 amino acids long. The V gene end was trimmed by 4 bases and the J gene end by 2 bases; junction bases not matched to a gene: 6. Germline-derived CDR1 and CDR2 are SGHNT and YYREEE (reference sequence). CDR3 sequence: CASSGGTGLNTEAFF. The CDR3 DNA follows: TGTGCCAGCAGCGGCGGGACAGGGCTAAACACTGAAGCTTTCTTT.

This clone has a single count. J is TRBJ1-1 and V is TRBV11-2; maybe TRBD1 (5 bases). V lost 8 bases, J lost 11 bases, and 12 bases lay in between. Looked up from germline, CDR1 is SGHAT and CDR2 is FQNNGV. The CDR3 is 10 amino acids. CDR3 residues: CASGNRRAFF. The DNA of the CDR3 is TGTGCCAGCGGGAACAGGCGGGCTTTCTTT.

This clone was observed once. The J gene is TRBJ2-1, the V gene TRBV4-1, with D perhaps TRBD2 (6 bases). Trimming cost V 1 base and J 1 base, with 11 bases left between them. CDR1 is MGHRA, CDR2 YSYEKL, per germline. This CDR3 has 16 amino acids. Here the CDR3 reads CASSQGVGGSYNEQFF. The CDR3 nucleotides are TGCGCCAGCAGCCAAGGGGTCGGGGGATCCTACAATGAGCAGTTCTTC.

The chain joins TRBV5-4 to TRBJ2-3; TRBD2 agrees at 8 bases. V shed 8 bases, J shed 5 bases, and the junction held 19 bases outside the gene matches. Looked up from germline, CDR1 is SGHNT and CDR2 is YYREEE (reference sequence). The CDR3 sequence is 17 residues long. The CDR3 DNA sequence: TGTGCCAGTGGGGGACGAATTGGCGGGGGGCCTGGAGATACGCAGTATTTT. Its translation: CASGGRIGGGPGDTQYF.

The CDR3 nucleotides read TGTGCCAGTAGTACCGGGACAGCTATTCATCAGCCCCAGCATTTT. It encodes CASSTGTAIHQPQHF. The chain joins TRBV19 to TRBJ1-5; 7 bases are a match to TRBD1. CDR1 LNHDA and CDR2 SQIVND come from the germline V gene (reference sequence). The CDR3 contains 15 residues. With 4 bases clipped from V and 5 bases from J, the junction kept 8 bases outside the gene matches.

The chain uses TRBV29-1 and TRBJ2-4; D unclear. The CDR3 covers 14 residues. Looked up from germline, CDR1 is SQVTM and CDR2 is ANQGSEA. Trimming took off 3 bases at V and 0 bases at J, with 9 bases between the two ends. CDR3 DNA: TGCAGCGTTGAGGCAGGCCTAGCCAAAAACATTCAGTACTTC. This codes for CSVEAGLAKNIQYF.

The chain links TRBV5-1 to TRBJ2-3, with 10 bases lining up with TRBD1. Germline assignment: CDR1 SGHRS and CDR2 YFSETQ. Trimming at V came to 4 bases and at J to 4 bases, leaving 9 bases not matched to a gene. CDR3 length: 16 amino acids. DNA of the CDR3: TGCGCCAGCAGCAATGGGGACAGGGGAAGTTCAGATACGCAGTATTTT. This gives the protein CASSNGDRGSSDTQYF.

The J gene is TRBJ1-5, the V gene TRBV4-3, with TRBD1 as a possible D gene (6 bases). Germline V gene sequence: CDR1 LGHNA, CDR2 YSLEER. There are 14 residues in the CDR3. Trimming removed 3 bases at V and 3 bases at J, with 9 bases between. This CDR3 reads CASSQDRSNQPQHF. CDR3 coding DNA: TGCGCCAGCAGCCAGGACAGATCCAATCAGCCCCAGCATTTT.